These 21 T cell receptor beta chains came from one sample sequenced in a study of identifying expanded T cells in peripheral blood. The method was immunoSEQ multiplex PCR; TCRdb's version includes in-frame clones alone and lacks a portion of them. The sample lists some 100,000 clones; about 90% were seen once. Sequenced sample: blood. These receptors all come from a person between 18 and 75 years old in good health.

Regarding this clone: The identical CDR3 is also encoded by other nucleotide sequences in the sample. The chain is built from TRBV5-1 and TRBJ2-3, with 10 bases that match TRBD1. The J segment lost 3 bases and the V segment lost 0 bases, leaving 1 base of the junction unmatched. The CDR3 totals 15 residues. Germline V lookup: CDR1 SGHRS, CDR2 YFSETQ. In DNA, the CDR3 is TGCGCCAGCAGCTTGGGACAGGGGGCTACAGATACGCAGTATTTT. This sequence encodes CASSLGQGATDTQYF.

The V call is TRBV9, the J call TRBJ2-2; tentative D call: TRBD1 (5 bases). Germline assignment: CDR1 SGDLS and CDR2 YYNGEE. The CDR3 totals 15 residues. The V end lost 1 base, the J end lost 3 bases, and 10 bases lay between the germline ends. The CDR3 DNA follows: TGTGCCAGCAGCGTAAGGGGTTCGGACACCGGGGAGCTGTTTTTT. This gives the protein CASSVRGSDTGELFF. Full variable domain (missing parts from reference TRBV9 and TRBJ2-2): DSGVTQTPKHLITATGQRVTLRCSPRSGDLSVYWYQQSLDQGLQFLIQYYNGEERAKGNILERFSAQQFPDLHSELNLSSLELGDSALYFCASSVRGSDTGELFFGEGSRLTVL.

This chain links TRBV5-1 with TRBJ2-3, with 10 bases aligning to TRBD2. Trimming cost V 6 bases and J 4 bases; bases outside gene matches: 8. Per the germline V gene, CDR1 is SGHRS and CDR2 is YFSETQ. This CDR3 contains 15 residues. The CDR3 DNA is TGCGCCAGCATGGGGGTAGCGGGAGGCTCAGATACGCAGTATTTT. Protein product: CASMGVAGGSDTQYF.

The rearrangement uses TRBV4-1 and TRBJ2-1; 12 bases are a match to TRBD2. The CDR3 consists of 18 residues. The junction had 8 bases not matched to a gene; V was cut back by 1 base and J by 4 bases. CDR1 is MGHRA and CDR2 is YSYEKL in the germline V gene. In nucleotides, the CDR3 is TGCGCCAGCAGCCAAGGGGCTAGCGGGGGGGCCGTTTACAATGAGCAGTTCTTC. As protein: CASSQGASGGAVYNEQFF.

The chain employs TRBV6-5 and TRBJ2-3; 9 bases agree with TRBD1. The V gene end was trimmed by 5 bases and the J gene end by 7 bases; junction bases not matched to a gene: 7. This CDR3 comprises 14 residues. CDR1 and CDR2 from the germline V gene are MNHEY and SVGAGI. This chain's CDR3 is CASSKQGAIYTQYF. The CDR3 DNA sequence: TGTGCCAGCAGTAAACAGGGGGCGATTTATACGCAGTATTTT.

The chain employs TRBV5-1 and TRBJ2-1; 11 bases match TRBD1. Trimming at V came to 1 base and at J to 10 bases, leaving 10 bases not matched to a gene. Per the germline V gene, CDR1 is SGHRS and CDR2 is YFSETQ. The CDR3 runs 16 residues. Here the CDR3 DNA reads TGCGCCAGCAGCTTGCCTTTTGGACAGGGGGCGGGAGAGCAGTTCTTC. It specifies CASSLPFGQGAGEQFF.

The chain uses TRBV5-7 and TRBJ1-5; TRBD1 agrees at 7 bases. TRBV5-7 is designated an ORF whose function remains uncertain. V lost 4 bases, J lost 1 base, and 8 bases stayed unmatched. CDR3 size: 16 residues. Here the CDR3 reads CASSKSRGSSNQPQHF. As DNA, the CDR3 is TGTGCCAGCAGCAAAAGCAGGGGGTCGAGCAATCAGCCCCAGCATTTT.

This clone was seen many times. The J gene is TRBJ1-2, the V gene TRBV6-5; D remains unclear. The germline V gene encodes CDR1 MNHEY and CDR2 SVGAGI. The CDR3 consists of 15 residues. Trimming removed 4 bases at V and 0 bases at J, with 12 bases between. CDR3 DNA sequence: TGTGCCAGCAGTTCTCGACGAACCTCTAACTATGGCTACACCTTC. Protein product: CASSSRRTSNYGYTF.

This clone has just one count. The V call is TRBV7-9, the J call TRBJ1-2; 7 nucleotides align to TRBD1. The CDR3 totals 16 residues. Germline V gives CDR1 SEHNR, CDR2 FQNEAQ (reference sequence). Unmatched junction bases numbered 10, after V lost 5 bases and J lost 1 base. CDR3 protein: CASSPSKTGSNYGYTF. The CDR3 DNA is TGTGCCAGCAGCCCCTCTAAGACAGGGAGTAACTATGGCTACACCTTC.

V usage is TRBV6-5 and J usage is TRBJ1-4; 9 bases are shared with TRBD1. Germline-derived CDR1 and CDR2 are MNHEY and SVGAGI. The CDR3 totals 14 residues. V shed 5 bases, J shed 7 bases, and the junction held 5 bases outside the gene matches. In DNA, the CDR3 is TGTGCCAGCAGTCTGGACAGGGGTGCTGAAAAACTGTTTTTT. Its translation is CASSLDRGAEKLFF.

The chain has TRBV10-1 and TRBJ2-7, with 7 bases identical to TRBD2. This CDR3 comprises 14 residues. V dropped 6 bases and J dropped 5; count of bases not matched to a gene: 10. CDR1 is WNHNN and CDR2 is SYGVQD in the germline V gene (reference sequence). CDR3 sequence reads: CASSPPFGGDEQYF. In nucleotides, the CDR3 is TGCGCCAGCAGCCCCCCTTTTGGGGGGGACGAGCAGTACTTC.

The DNA for the CDR3 is TGTGCCAGCAGGGCAAACCAAGAGACCCAGTACTTC. Its translation is CASRANQETQYF. The chain has TRBV25-1 and TRBJ2-5; no reliable D call. This CDR3 region has 12 residues. V shed 6 bases and J shed 0 bases, with 5 bases lying between them. The germline CDR1 and CDR2 sequences are MGHDK and SYGVNS.

The chain is built from TRBV7-2 and TRBJ2-7; no definite D call. The length of the CDR3 is 11 residues. V shed 5 bases and J shed 7 bases, with 9 bases lying between them. Germline V gene data show CDR1 as SGHTA and CDR2 as FQGNSA. The CDR3 DNA is TGTGCCAGCAGCCCCCAAGAAGAGCAGTACTTC. It specifies CASSPQEEQYF. The complete variable domain, with remaining parts taken from reference TRBV7-2 and TRBJ2-7, reads GAGVSQSPSNKVTEKGKDVELRCDPISGHTALYWYRQSLGQGLEFLIYFQGNSAPDKSGLPSDRFSAERTGGSVSTLTIQRTQQEDSAVYLCASSPQEEQYFGPGTRLTVT.

The rearrangement links TRBV19 to TRBJ1-1; D gene unclear. CDR1 and CDR2 (germline): LNHDA, SQIVND (reference sequence). Trimming left V 3 bases short and J 7 bases short, with 9 bases between. The CDR3 sequence is 12 residues long. This CDR3 is CASSIEASEAFF. The CDR3 region has the DNA TGTGCCAGTAGTATTGAGGCCAGTGAAGCTTTCTTT. The full variable domain, completed using reference TRBV19 and TRBJ1-1, is DGGITQSPKYLFRKEGQNVTLSCEQNLNHDAMYWYRQDPGQGLRLIYYSQIVNDFQKGDIAEGYSVSREKKESFPLTVTSAQKNPTAFYLCASSIEASEAFFGQGTRLTVV.

J is TRBJ2-2 and V is TRBV7-6; D possibly corresponds to TRBD2 (5 bases). Germline values: CDR1 SGHVS, CDR2 FNYEAQ. Trimming removed 0 bases at V and 1 base at J, with 6 bases between. This CDR3 spans 15 amino acids. The DNA for the CDR3 is TGTGCCAGCAGCTTAGCTACTAGGAACACCGGGGAGCTGTTTTTT. The encoded protein is CASSLATRNTGELFF.

The rearrangement joins TRBV7-2 to TRBJ1-6; D is uncertain. This CDR3 has 12 amino acids. V lost 2 bases and J 6 bases, leaving 2 bases between the germline ends. Looked up from germline, CDR1 is SGHTA and CDR2 is FQGNSA. The CDR3 DNA follows: TGTGCCAGCAGCTTATTTAATTCACCCCTCCACTTT. Translated, it gives CASSLFNSPLHF.

This chain joins TRBV15 and TRBJ2-3; maybe TRBD2 (5 bases). This CDR3 has 13 amino acids. Deletions cut 4 bases from V and 5 bases from J, with 10 bases between. Looked up from germline, CDR1 is LNHNV and CDR2 is YYDKDF (reference sequence). The CDR3 nucleotides read TGTGCCACCAGCAACCGAGCGGTAGATACGCAGTATTTT. Translation gives CATSNRAVDTQYF.

The rearrangement joins TRBV28 to TRBJ1-2; D is unresolved. The germline gives CDR1 MDHEN, CDR2 SYDVKM. The CDR3 spans 14 residues. The V end was cut by 5 bases, the J end by 6 bases, with 16 bases between. This CDR3 is CASSLVEGWNGYTF. Written as DNA, the CDR3 is TGTGCCAGCAGTCTTGTGGAAGGGTGGAATGGCTACACCTTC.

This clone was observed a handful of times. The chain employs TRBV7-2 and TRBJ1-2; no definite D call. The CDR3 totals 12 residues. CDR1 is SGHTA and CDR2 is FQGNSA in the germline V gene. V gave up 0 bases and J gave up 5 bases, with 4 bases separating them. CDR3 protein: CASSLAAYGYTF. Here the CDR3 DNA reads TGTGCCAGCAGCTTAGCGGCATATGGCTACACCTTC.

This chain connects TRBV29-1 to TRBJ2-7; possibly TRBD2 for D (5 bases). Trimming shortened V by 0 bases and J by 4 bases, and 10 bases separated the two germline ends. The CDR3 length is 13 residues. Germline V gives CDR1 SQVTM, CDR2 ANQGSEA. The CDR3 is CSVEDSVGYEQYF. CDR3 in DNA: TGCAGCGTTGAAGATAGCGTCGGTTACGAGCAGTACTTC.

V usage is TRBV2 and J usage is TRBJ1-2; a weak D match, TRBD1 (5 bases). V shed 3 bases and J shed 8 bases, with 13 bases lying between them. Per the germline V gene, CDR1 is SNHLY and CDR2 is FYNNEI. This CDR3 is built from 13 residues. The CDR3 is CASSDGGVGGYTF. As DNA, the CDR3 is TGTGCCAGCAGTGATGGGGGTGTGGGAGGCTACACCTTC.